The clone carrying this T cell receptor beta chain was picked up a small number of times. What it recognizes is unknown. The V gene end was trimmed by 6 bases and the J gene end by 1 base; junction bases not matched to a gene: 18. The length of the CDR3 is 19 residues. CDR1 is LNHNV, CDR2 YYDKDF, per germline (reference sequence). The source of the sample is a study of cytomegalovirus exposure and HLA in healthy donors. Points from the study as a whole: One variant, a missense change in DCLRE1C, was linked in a later analysis to TCR beta V- and J-gene trimming.

60 Vbeta and 13 Jbeta primers were used in PCR. Measured with immunoSEQ multiplex PCR; TCRdb has only the in-frame clones, and not every one. The top ten clones hold 2% to 2.5% of a sample with around 130,000 clones, 81% of them seen once. This receptor was obtained from a woman in her thirties or forties in good health and CMV-seronegative. Sequenced sample: PBMCs. This chain links TRBV15 with TRBJ2-5; 9 bases are a match to TRBD2. In nucleotides, the CDR3 is TGTGCCACCAGAGACGGACTAGCGAGCAGAGGCACTGGCCAAGAGACCCAGTACTTC. Amino acids: CATRDGLASRGTGQETQYF.